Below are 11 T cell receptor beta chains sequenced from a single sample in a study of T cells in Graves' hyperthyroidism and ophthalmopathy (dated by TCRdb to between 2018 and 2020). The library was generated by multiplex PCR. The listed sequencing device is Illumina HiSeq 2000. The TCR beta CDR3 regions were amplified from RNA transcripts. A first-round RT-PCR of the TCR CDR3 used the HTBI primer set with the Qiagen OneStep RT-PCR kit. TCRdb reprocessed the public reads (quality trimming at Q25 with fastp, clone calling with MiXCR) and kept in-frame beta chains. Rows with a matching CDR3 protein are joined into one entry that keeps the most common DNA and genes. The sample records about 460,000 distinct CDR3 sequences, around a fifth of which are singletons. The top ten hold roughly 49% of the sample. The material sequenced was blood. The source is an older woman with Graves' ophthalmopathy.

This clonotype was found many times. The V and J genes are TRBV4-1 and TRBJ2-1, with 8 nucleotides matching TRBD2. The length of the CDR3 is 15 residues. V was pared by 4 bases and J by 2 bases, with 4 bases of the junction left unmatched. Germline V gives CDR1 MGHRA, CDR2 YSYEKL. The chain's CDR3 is CASSLYSGTYNEQFF. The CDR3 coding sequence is TGCGCCAGCAGCCTCTATAGCGGGACCTACAATGAGCAGTTCTTC.

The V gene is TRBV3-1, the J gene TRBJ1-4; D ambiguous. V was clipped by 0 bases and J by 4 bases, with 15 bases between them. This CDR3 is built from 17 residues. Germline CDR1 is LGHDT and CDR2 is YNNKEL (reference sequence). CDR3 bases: TGTGCCAGCAGCCAAGAATTAGGACTTTACGGTAATGAAAAACTGTTTTTT. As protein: CASSQELGLYGNEKLFF.

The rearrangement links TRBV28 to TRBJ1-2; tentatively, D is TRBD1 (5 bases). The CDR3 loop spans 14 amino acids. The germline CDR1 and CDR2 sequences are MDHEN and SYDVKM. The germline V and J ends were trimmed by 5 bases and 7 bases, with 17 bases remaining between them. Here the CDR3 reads CASSLHRQGVGYTF. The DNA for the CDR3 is TGTGCCAGCAGTCTACACCGTCAGGGAGTTGGCTACACCTTC.

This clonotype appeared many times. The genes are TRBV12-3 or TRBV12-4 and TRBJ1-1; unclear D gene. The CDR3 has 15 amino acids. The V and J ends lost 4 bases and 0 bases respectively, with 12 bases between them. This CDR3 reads CASSSFGVLNTEAFF. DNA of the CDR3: TGTGCCAGCAGTTCCTTTGGAGTTTTGAACACTGAAGCTTTCTTT.

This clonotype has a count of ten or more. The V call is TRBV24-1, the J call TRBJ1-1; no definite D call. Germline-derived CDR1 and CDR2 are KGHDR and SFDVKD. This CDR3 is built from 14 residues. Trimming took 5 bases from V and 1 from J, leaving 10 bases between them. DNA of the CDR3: TGTGCCACCAGTGGGGGAAGTCGGAACACTGAAGCTTTCTTT. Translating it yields CATSGGSRNTEAFF.

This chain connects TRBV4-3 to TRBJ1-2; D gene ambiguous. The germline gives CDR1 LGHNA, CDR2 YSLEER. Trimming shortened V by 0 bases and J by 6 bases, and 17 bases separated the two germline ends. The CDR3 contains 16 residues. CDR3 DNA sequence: TGCGCCAGCAGCCAAGATGGCCGAGCCCGTCGGGATGGCTACACCTTC. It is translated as CASSQDGRARRDGYTF.

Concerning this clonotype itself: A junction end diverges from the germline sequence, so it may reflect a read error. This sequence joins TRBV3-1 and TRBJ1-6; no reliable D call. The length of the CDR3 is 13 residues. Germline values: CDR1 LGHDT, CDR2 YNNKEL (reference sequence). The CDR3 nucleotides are TGCGCCAGCAGCCAAGCGACGGGTTCACCCCTCCACTTT. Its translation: CASSQATGSPLHF.

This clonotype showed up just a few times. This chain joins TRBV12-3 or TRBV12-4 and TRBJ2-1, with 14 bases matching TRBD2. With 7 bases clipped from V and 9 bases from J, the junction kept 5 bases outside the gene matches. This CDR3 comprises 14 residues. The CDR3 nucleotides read TGTGCCAGCAATCCGGGACTAGCGGGAGTTGAGCAGTTCTTC. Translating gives CASNPGLAGVEQFF.

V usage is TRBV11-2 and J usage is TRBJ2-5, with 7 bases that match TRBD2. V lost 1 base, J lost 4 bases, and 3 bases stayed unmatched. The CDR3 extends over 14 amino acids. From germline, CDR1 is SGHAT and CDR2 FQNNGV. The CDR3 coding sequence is TGTGCCAGCAGCTTAGGGGCGGGAGTAGAGACCCAGTACTTC. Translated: CASSLGAGVETQYF.

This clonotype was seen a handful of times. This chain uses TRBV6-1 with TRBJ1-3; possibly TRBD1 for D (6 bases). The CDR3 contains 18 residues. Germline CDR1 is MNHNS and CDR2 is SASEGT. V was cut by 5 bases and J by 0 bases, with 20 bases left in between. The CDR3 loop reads CASSHPLPDSSSGNTIYF. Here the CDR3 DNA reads TGTGCCAGCAGTCACCCCCTCCCGGACAGCTCCTCTGGAAACACCATATATTTT.

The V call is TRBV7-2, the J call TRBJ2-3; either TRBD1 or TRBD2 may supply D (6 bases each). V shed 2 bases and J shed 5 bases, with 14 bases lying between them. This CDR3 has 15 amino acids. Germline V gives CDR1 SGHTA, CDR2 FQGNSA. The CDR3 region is CASSLIPGARDTQYF. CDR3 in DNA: TGTGCCAGCAGCTTAATCCCGGGGGCGCGAGATACGCAGTATTTT.